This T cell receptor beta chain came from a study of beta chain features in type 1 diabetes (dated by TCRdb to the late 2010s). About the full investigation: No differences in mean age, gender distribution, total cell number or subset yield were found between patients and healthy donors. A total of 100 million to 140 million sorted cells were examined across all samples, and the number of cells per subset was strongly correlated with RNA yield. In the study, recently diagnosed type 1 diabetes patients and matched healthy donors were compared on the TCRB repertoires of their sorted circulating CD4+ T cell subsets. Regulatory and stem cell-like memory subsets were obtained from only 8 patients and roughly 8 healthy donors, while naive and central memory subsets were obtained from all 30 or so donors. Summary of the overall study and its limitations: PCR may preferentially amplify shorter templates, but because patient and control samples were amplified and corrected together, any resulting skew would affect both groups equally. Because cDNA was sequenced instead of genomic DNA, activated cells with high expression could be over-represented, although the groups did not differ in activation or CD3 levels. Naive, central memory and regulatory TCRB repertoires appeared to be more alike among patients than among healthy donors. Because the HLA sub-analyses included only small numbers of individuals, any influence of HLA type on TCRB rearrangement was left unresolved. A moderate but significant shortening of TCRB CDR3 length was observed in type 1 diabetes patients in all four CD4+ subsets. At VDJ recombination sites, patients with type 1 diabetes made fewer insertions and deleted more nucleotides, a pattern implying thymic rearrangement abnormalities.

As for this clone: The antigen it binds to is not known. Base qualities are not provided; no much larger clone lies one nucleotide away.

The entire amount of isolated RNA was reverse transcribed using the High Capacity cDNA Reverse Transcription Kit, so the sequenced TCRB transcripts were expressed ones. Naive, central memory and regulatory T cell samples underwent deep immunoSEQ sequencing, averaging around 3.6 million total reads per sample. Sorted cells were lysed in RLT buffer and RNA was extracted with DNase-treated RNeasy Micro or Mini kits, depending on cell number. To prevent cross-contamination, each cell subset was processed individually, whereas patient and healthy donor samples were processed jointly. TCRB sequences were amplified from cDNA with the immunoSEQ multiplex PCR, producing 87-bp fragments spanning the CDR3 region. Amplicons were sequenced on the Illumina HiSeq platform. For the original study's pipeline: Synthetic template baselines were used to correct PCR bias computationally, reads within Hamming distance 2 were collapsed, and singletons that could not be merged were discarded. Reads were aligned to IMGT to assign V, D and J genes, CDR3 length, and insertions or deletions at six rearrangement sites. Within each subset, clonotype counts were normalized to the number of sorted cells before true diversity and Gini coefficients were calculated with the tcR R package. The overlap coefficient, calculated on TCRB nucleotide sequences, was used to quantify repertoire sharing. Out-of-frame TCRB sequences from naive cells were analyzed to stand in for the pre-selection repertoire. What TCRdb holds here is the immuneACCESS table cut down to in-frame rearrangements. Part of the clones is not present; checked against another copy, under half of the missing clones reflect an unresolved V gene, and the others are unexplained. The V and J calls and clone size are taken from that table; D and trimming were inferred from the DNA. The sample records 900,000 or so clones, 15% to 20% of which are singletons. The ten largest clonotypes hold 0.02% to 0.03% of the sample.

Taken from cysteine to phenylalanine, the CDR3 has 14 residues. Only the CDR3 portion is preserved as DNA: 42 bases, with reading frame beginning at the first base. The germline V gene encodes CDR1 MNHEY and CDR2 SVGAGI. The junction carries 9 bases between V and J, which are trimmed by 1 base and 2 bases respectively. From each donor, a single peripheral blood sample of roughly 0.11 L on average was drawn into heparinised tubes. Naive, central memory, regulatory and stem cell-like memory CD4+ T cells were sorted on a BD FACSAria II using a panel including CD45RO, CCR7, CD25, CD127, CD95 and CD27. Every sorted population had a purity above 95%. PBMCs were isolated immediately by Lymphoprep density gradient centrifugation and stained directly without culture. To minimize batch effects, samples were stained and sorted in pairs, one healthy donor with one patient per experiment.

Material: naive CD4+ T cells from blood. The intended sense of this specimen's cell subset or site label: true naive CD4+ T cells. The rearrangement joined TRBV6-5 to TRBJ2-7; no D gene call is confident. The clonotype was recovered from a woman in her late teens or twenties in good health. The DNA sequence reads TGTGCCAGCAGTTACTATGGCCAGACCTACGAGCAGTACTTC. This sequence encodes CASSYYGQTYEQYF.